Below, one T cell receptor beta chain is given with its context. It lacks a known antigen. The read terminates 3 residues ahead of where the CDR3 ends, so the germline J gene completes it. This sample stems from a study of TET2 disruption in CD19-targeted CAR T cells (dated by TCRdb to 2017 to 2018). Broadly, across the study: Sample numbers were set by the original clinical trial design and sample availability, with no additional inclusion criteria. Results the study describes overall, beyond this receptor: Conclusions about the CAR T cells of the patient were based on extensive analysis of a single subject.

The treatment or condition label corresponds to: autologous CTL019 cells: CD19 CAR with 4-1BB and CD3 zeta domains. TCR zeta and 4-1BB costimulatory signaling domains were built into the CD19 CAR. Leukapheresis was used to collect the T cells for CTL019 manufacturing from peripheral blood. The DNeasy Blood and Tissue Kit was used to extract genomic DNA from pre-infusion T cells, peripheral blood, or sorted post-infusion T cells. Deletion took 9 bases off V and 4 bases off J, with a span of 19 bases between the germline ends. The CDR3 goes from the cysteine to the phenylalanine over 14 residues. Sequencing covers 33 bases of the CDR3, shown here with the frame starting at base 1. CDR1 and CDR2, per the germline V gene (reference sequence), are WNHNN and SYGVQD. Deep sequencing of the TCR beta chain was done using the immunoSEQ assay. As for the authors' bioinformatics: Only productive TCR beta rearrangements went into calculating clonotype frequencies. The table was pulled from immuneACCESS by TCRdb, which kept in-frame rearrangements only. Such tables lose some clones; where checked, under half of the loss comes from unresolved V genes, and the rest has no known cause. D and trimming come from the DNA, and the V and J calls and clone size come from that table. The table for this sample lists under 30,000 clones. Together, the top ten hold more than 1.5% of the sample.

Sequencing was performed on CD8- CAR+ T cells sorted from cultured blood T cells, taken for CD19 CAR T cell therapy. The cell subset or site label on this specimen signifies: CD8-negative CAR-positive T cells from the infusion product. The sequence derives from a man in his 70s with chronic lymphocytic leukemia. The chain employs TRBV10-1 and TRBJ2-7; the D gene may be TRBD1 or TRBD2, since each aligns over 6 bases. The CDR3 region reads CARGPRDTVYEQYF. The covered CDR3 bases are TGCGCCAGGGGTCCGCGGGACACCGTTTACGAG.